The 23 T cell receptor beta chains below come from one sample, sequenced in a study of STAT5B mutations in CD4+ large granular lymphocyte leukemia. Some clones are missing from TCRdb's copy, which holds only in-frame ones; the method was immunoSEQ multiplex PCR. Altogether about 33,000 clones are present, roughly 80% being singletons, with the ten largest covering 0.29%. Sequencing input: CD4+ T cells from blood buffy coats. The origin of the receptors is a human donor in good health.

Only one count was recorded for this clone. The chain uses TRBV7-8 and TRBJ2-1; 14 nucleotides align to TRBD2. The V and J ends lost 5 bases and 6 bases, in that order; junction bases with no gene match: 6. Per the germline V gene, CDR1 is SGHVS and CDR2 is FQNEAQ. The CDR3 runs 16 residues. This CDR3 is CASSLPGLAGANEQFF. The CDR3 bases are TGTGCCAGCAGCCTGCCGGGACTAGCGGGAGCCAATGAGCAGTTCTTC.

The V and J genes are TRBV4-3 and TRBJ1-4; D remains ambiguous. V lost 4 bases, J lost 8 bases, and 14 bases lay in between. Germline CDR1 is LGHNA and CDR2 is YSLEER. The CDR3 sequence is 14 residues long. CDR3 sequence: CASSRSLTLEKLFF. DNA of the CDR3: TGCGCCAGCAGCCGGTCGTTAACCCTCGAAAAACTGTTTTTT.

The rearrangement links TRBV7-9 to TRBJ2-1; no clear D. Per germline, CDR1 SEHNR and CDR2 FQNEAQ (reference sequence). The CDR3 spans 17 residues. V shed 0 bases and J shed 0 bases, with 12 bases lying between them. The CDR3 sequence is CASSLALRTLSYNEQFF. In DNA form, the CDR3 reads TGTGCCAGCAGCTTAGCTTTGCGGACCCTCTCCTACAATGAGCAGTTCTTC.

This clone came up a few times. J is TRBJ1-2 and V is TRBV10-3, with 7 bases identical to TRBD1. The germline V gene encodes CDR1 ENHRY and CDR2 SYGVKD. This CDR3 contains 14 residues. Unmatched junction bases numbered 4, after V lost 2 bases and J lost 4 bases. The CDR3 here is CAISEDRAGYGYTF. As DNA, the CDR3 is TGTGCCATCAGTGAGGACAGGGCAGGCTATGGCTACACCTTC.

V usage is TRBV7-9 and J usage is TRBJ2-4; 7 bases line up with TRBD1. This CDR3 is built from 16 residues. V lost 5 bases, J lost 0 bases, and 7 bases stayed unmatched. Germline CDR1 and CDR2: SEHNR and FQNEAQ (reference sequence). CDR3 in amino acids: CASSPDRVGAKNIQYF. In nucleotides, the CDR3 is TGTGCCAGCAGCCCAGACAGGGTCGGAGCCAAAAACATTCAGTACTTC.

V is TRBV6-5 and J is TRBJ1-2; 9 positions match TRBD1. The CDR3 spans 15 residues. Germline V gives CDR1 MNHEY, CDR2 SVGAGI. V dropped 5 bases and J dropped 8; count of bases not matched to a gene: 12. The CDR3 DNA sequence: TGTGCCAGCAGTCAAATACAGGGGGCAGCAGGCGGCTACACCTTC. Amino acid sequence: CASSQIQGAAGGYTF.

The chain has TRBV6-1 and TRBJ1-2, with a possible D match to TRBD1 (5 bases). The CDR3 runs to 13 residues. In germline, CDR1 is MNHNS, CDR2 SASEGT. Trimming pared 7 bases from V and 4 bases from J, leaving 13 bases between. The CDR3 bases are TGTGCCAGCACCCAGGGACTCGCCTATGGCTACACCTTC. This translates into CASTQGLAYGYTF.

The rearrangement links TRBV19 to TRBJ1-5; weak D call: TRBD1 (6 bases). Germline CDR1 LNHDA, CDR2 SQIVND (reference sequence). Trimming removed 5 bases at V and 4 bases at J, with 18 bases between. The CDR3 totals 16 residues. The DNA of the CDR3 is TGTGCCAGTAGTCTCCACAGGGAAGAGCTTAATCAGCCCCAGCATTTT. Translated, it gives CASSLHREELNQPQHF.

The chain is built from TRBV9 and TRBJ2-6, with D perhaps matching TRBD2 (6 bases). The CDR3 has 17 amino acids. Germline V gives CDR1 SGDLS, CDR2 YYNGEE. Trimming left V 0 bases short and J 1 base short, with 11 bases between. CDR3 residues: CASSVGVGGSGANVLTF. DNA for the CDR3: TGTGCCAGCAGCGTAGGGGTTGGGGGGTCTGGGGCCAACGTCCTGACTTTC.

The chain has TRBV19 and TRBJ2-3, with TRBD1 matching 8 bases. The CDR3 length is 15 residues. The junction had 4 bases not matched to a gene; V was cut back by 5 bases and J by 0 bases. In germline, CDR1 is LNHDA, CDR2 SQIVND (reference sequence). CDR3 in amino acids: CASSRDRPSTDTQYF. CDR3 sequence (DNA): TGTGCCAGTAGTCGGGACAGGCCCAGCACAGATACGCAGTATTTT.

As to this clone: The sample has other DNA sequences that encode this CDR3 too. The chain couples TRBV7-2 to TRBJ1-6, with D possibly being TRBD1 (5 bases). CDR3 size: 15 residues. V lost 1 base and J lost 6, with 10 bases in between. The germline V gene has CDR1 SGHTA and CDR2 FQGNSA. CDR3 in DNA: TGTGCCAGCAGCTTAGTGGGGCCCCCTAATTCACCCCTCCACTTT. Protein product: CASSLVGPPNSPLHF.

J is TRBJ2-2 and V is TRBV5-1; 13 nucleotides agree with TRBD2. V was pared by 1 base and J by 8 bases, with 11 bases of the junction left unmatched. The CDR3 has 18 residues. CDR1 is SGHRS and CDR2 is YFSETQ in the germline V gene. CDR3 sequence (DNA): TGCGCCAGCAGCTTGTCGATCTACCGGACTAGCGGGAGTGGGGAGCTGTTTTTT. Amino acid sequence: CASSLSIYRTSGSGELFF.

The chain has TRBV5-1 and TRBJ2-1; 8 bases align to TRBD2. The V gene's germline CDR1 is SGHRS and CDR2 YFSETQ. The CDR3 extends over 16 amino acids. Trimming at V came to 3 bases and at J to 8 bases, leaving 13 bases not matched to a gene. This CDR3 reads CASSSGRGGTWDEQFF. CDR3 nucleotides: TGCGCCAGCAGCTCGGGACGGGGGGGCACTTGGGATGAGCAGTTCTTC.

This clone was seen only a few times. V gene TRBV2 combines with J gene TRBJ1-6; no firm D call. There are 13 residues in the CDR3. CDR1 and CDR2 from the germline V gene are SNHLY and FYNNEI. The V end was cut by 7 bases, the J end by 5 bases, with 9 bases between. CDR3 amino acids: CASTRQDNSPLHF. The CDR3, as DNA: TGTGCCAGCACTCGGCAGGATAATTCACCCCTCCACTTT.

CDR3 amino acids: CASSRETGGGYEQYF. For the CDR3, the DNA is TGTGCCAGCAGCCGCGAGACAGGGGGCGGCTACGAGCAGTACTTC. V and J are TRBV5-4 and TRBJ2-7, with TRBD1 identical over 10 bases. The CDR3 has 15 amino acids. The ends lost 4 bases at V and 3 bases at J; junction bases unmatched: 7. Germline V lookup: CDR1 SGHNT, CDR2 YYREEE (reference sequence).

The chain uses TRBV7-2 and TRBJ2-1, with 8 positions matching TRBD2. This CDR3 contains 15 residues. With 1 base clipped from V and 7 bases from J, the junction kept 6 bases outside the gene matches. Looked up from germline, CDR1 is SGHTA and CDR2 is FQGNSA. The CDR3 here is CASSLDGTSWNEQFF. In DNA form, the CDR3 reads TGTGCCAGCAGCTTAGATGGGACTAGTTGGAATGAGCAGTTCTTC. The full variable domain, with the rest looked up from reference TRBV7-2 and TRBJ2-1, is GAGVSQSPSNKVTEKGKDVELRCDPISGHTALYWYRQSLGQGLEFLIYFQGNSAPDKSGLPSDRFSAERTGGSVSTLTIQRTQQEDSAVYLCASSLDGTSWNEQFFGPGTRLTVL.

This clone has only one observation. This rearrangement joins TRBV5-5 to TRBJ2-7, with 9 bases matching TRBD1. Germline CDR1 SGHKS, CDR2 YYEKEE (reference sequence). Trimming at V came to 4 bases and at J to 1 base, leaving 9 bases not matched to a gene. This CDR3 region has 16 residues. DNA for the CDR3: TGTGCCAGCAGCCCGTTCGCGGGACAGGGATCCTACGAGCAGTACTTC. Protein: CASSPFAGQGSYEQYF.

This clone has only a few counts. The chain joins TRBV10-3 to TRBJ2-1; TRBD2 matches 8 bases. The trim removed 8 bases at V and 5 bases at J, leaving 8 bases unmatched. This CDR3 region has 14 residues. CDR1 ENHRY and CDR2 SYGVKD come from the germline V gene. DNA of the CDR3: TGTGCCATCGGTCCGCGGGGGGTTCACAATGAGCAGTTCTTC. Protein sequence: CAIGPRGVHNEQFF.

The CDR3 loop reads CASRPQGIESPLHF. DNA of the CDR3: TGTGCCAGCAGGCCACAGGGAATTGAGTCACCCCTCCACTTT. The V call is TRBV6-6, the J call TRBJ1-6; TRBD1 might be the D (6 bases). This CDR3 has 14 residues. V lost 6 bases, J lost 10 bases, and 16 bases lay in between. Germline V lookup: CDR1 MNHNY, CDR2 SVGAGI (reference sequence).

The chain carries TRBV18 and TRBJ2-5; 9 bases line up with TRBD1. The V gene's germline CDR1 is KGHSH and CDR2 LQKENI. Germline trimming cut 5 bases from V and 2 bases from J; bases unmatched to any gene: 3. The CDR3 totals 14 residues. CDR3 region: CASSIGTGQETQYF. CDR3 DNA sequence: TGTGCCAGCTCAATAGGGACAGGGCAAGAGACCCAGTACTTC.

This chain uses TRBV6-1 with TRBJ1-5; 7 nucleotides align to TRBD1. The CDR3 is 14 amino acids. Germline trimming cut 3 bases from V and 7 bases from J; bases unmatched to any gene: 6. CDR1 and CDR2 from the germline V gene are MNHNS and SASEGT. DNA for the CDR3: TGTGCCAGCAGTGATAGGACAGGCGACCAGCCCCAGCATTTT. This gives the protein CASSDRTGDQPQHF.

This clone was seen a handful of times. The CDR3 sequence: CASSPTKGEHRGYTF. CDR3 sequence (DNA): TGTGCCAGCTCACCCACGAAGGGGGAGCATCGCGGCTACACCTTC. V usage is TRBV18 and J usage is TRBJ1-2, with D tentatively TRBD1 (6 bases). CDR1 KGHSH and CDR2 LQKENI come from the germline V gene. The ends were cut back, 3 bases at V and 8 bases at J, with 19 bases in the middle. The CDR3 spans 15 residues.

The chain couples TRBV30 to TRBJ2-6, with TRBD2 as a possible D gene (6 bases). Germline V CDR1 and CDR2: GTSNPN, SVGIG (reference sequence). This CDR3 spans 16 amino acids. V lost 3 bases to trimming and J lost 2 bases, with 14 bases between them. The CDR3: CAWSAGTGAGANVLTF. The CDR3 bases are TGTGCCTGGAGCGCCGGGACGGGGGCTGGGGCCAACGTCCTGACTTTC.